The 2 T cell receptor beta chains given below trace back to one sample, sequenced in a study of blood T cell repertoires in COVID-19. Data came from immunoSEQ multiplex PCR; TCRdb stores just in-frame clones and leaves some out. The data show a few hundred thousand clones, around 82% seen once. The sample taken for sequencing was peripheral blood. Receptors were obtained from a man aged 45-60 years with active or convalescent COVID-19.

This chain joins TRBV29-1 and TRBJ2-7, with 7 bases that match TRBD1. V shed 1 base, J shed 6 bases, and the junction held 3 bases outside the gene matches. CDR1 SQVTM and CDR2 ANQGSEA come from the germline V gene. This CDR3 is built from 12 residues. The CDR3: CSVEGRDSEQYF. CDR3 DNA sequence: TGCAGCGTTGAAGGCAGGGACAGCGAGCAGTACTTC.

This clone was picked up a small number of times. J is TRBJ2-2 and V is TRBV19, with 8 bases that match TRBD2. Trimming cost V 5 bases and J 8 bases; bases outside gene matches: 16. Germline CDR1 and CDR2: LNHDA and SQIVND (reference sequence). CDR3 size: 17 residues. The CDR3, as DNA: TGTGCCAGTAGTCCTCCCCTCAGAGCGGGGGAGGTGGGGGAGCTGTTTTTT. It translates to CASSPPLRAGEVGELFF. Full variable domain (remainder filled in from reference TRBV19 and TRBJ2-2): DGGITQSPKYLFRKEGQNVTLSCEQNLNHDAMYWYRQDPGQGLRLIYYSQIVNDFQKGDIAEGYSVSREKKESFPLTVTSAQKNPTAFYLCASSPPLRAGEVGELFFGEGSRLTVL.